Listed here are 3 T cell receptor beta chains from one sample, sequenced in a study of cytomegalovirus exposure and HLA in healthy donors (dated by TCRdb to the late 2010s). Library preparation used the immunoSEQ multiplex PCR assay. A mixture of 60 forward primers for TCR Vbeta segments and 13 reverse primers for TCR Jbeta segments was used in the multiplex PCR. TCRdb retrieved this table from immuneACCESS and kept in-frame rearrangements only. Not all clones are present; in checked studies, unresolved V genes account for under half, and no reason is known for the remainder. The sample yields about 71,000 clones; about 70% were counted once. Of the sample, approximately 7.6% is held by the ten largest clones. Sequences were obtained from PBMCs. The receptors come from a man in his forties in good health and CMV-seropositive.

This clone was seen a handful of times. V is TRBV5-4 and J is TRBJ2-4; D not certain. The germline CDR1 and CDR2 sequences are SGHNT and YYREEE (reference sequence). V was trimmed by 6 bases and J by 1 base, leaving 11 bases between them. The CDR3 extends over 14 amino acids. The CDR3 DNA reads TGTGCCAGCACCCCGGAGAGGGCCAAAAACATTCAGTACTTC. This encodes CASTPERAKNIQYF.

The chain links TRBV4-2 to TRBJ1-2; TRBD1 matches 8 bases. The CDR3 has 12 residues. Germline assignment: CDR1 LGHNA and CDR2 YNFKEQ. The junction had 4 bases not matched to a gene; V was cut back by 5 bases and J by 8 bases. In DNA, the CDR3 is TGTGCCAGCAGCAAAACAGGGGGGGGCTACACCTTC. Residues: CASSKTGGGYTF.

The V gene is TRBV5-1, the J gene TRBJ1-2; D remains ambiguous. This CDR3 is built from 14 residues. V lost 4 bases, J lost 4 bases, and 14 bases lay in between. Germline CDR1 is SGHRS and CDR2 is YFSETQ. In DNA form, the CDR3 reads TGCGCCAGCAGCCCCGTCTTGAGTGGCTATGGCTACACCTTC. Its translation: CASSPVLSGYGYTF.